This T cell receptor (beta chain) was retrieved from a study of blood T cell repertoires in COVID-19. On the study more broadly: Whether acute or convalescent, the COVID-19 samples came from the United States, Italy and Spain.

CDR3 size: 16 residues. V trimming: 1 base; J trimming: 2 bases; junction bases outside the gene matches: 4. CDR1 and CDR2 from the germline V gene are MGHRA and YSYEKL. Produced via immunoSEQ multiplex PCR; TCRdb's table is partial and in-frame only. The repertoire holds approximately 35,000 clones, with about 80% as singletons. Sequencing input: peripheral blood. The chain joins TRBV4-1 to TRBJ1-5, with 8 bases fitting TRBD1. This TCR derives from an elderly man with acute or convalescent COVID-19. CDR3 DNA: TGCGCCAGCAGCCAAGTTTCCAGGGGGCGCAATCAGCCCCAGCATTTT. Its translation: CASSQVSRGRNQPQHF.